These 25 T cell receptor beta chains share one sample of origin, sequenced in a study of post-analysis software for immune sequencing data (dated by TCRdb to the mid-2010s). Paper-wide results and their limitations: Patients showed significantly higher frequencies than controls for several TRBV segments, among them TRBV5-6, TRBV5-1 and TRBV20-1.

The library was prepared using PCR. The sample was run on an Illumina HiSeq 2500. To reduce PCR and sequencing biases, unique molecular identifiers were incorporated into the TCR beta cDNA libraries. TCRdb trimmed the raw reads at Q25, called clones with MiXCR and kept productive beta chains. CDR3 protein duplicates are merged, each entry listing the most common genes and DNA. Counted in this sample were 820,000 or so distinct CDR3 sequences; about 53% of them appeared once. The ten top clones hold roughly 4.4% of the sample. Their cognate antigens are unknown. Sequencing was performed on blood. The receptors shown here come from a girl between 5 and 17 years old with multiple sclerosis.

CDR3 DNA: TGTGCCAGCAGAATAGCGGGGTTCACAGATACGCAGTATTTT. Translated: CASRIAGFTDTQYF. The J gene is TRBJ2-3, the V gene TRBV28; 8 bases agree with TRBD2. CDR1 MDHEN and CDR2 SYDVKM come from the germline V gene. J lost 2 bases, V lost 6 bases, and 4 bases had no gene match. The CDR3 loop spans 14 amino acids.

Here the CDR3 DNA reads TGCGCCAGCAGCTGGGGGACGCCTACCTACGAGCAGTACTTC. Protein: CASSWGTPTYEQYF. The rearrangement links TRBV5-1 to TRBJ2-7; D may be TRBD1 or TRBD2 (5 bases each). Trimming removed 3 bases from V and 2 bases from J, with 12 bases in between. Germline values: CDR1 SGHRS, CDR2 YFSETQ. The CDR3 spans 14 residues.

CDR3 amino acids: CSASGGPGNEKLFF. CDR3 coding DNA: TGCAGTGCCAGTGGTGGGCCAGGTAATGAAAAACTGTTTTTT. The chain employs TRBV20-1 and TRBJ1-4; D is undetermined. Trimming removed 6 bases at V and 4 bases at J, with 15 bases between. The germline gives CDR1 DFQATT, CDR2 SNEGSKA (reference sequence). This CDR3 contains 14 residues.

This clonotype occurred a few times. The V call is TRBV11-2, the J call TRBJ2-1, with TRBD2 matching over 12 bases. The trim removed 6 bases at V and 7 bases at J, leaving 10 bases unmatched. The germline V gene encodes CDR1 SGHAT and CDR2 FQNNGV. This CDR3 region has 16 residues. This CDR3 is CASSPRLAGAGNEQFF. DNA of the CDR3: TGTGCCAGCAGTCCCAGACTAGCGGGAGCTGGGAATGAGCAGTTCTTC.

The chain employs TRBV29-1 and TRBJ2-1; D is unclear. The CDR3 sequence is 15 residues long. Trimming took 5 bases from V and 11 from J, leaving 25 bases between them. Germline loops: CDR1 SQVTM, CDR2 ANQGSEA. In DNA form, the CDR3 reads TGCAGCGTTCCTTATTCGACACGTTCCGACGATAAGCAGTTCTTC. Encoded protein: CSVPYSTRSDDKQFF.

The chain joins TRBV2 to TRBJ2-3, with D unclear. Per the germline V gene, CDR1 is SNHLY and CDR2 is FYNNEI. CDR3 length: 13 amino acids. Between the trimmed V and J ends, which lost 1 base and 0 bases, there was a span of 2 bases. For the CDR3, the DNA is TGTGCCAGCAGTGAAGATAGCACAGATACGCAGTATTTT. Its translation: CASSEDSTDTQYF.

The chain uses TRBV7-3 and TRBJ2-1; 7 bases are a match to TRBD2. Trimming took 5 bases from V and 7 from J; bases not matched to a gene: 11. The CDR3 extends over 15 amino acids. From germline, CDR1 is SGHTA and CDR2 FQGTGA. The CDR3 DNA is TGTGCCAGCAGCCTTAACGCGGGGGTTGTTAATGAGCAGTTCTTC. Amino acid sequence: CASSLNAGVVNEQFF.

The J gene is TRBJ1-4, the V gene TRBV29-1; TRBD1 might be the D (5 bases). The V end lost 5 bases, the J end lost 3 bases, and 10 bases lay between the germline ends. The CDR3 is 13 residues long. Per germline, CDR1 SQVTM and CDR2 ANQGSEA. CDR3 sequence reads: CSVTGQSNEKLFF. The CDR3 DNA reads TGCAGCGTTACCGGACAATCTAATGAAAAACTGTTTTTT.

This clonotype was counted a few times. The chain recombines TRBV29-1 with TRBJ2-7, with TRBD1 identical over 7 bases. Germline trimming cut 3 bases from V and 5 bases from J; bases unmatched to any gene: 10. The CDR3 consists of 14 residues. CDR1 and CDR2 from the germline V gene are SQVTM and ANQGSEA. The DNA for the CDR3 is TGCAGCGTTGAGAGCTTGACAGGGTTCAACGAGCAGTACTTC. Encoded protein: CSVESLTGFNEQYF.

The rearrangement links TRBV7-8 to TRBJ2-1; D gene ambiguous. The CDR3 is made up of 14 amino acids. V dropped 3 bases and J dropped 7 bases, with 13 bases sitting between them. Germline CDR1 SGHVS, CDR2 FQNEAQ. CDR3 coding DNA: TGTGCCAGCAGCTTCCGGAGCTGGGTGAATGAGCAGTTCTTC. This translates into CASSFRSWVNEQFF.

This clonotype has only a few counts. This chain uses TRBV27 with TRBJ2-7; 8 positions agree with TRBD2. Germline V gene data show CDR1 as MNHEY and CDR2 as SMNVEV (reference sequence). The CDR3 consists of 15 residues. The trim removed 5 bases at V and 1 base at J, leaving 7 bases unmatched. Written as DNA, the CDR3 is TGTGCCAGCAGTGCCGGGACTAGGGAATCCTACGAGCAGTACTTC. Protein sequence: CASSAGTRESYEQYF.

In DNA, the CDR3 is TGTGCCAGCAGTTACCGGGGCAGGGGGCAAAATTCACCCCTCCACTTT. Protein product: CASSYRGRGQNSPLHF. This sequence joins TRBV6-6 and TRBJ1-6; TRBD1 aligns across 8 bases. Looked up from germline, CDR1 is MNHNY and CDR2 is SVGAGI (reference sequence). The CDR3 has 16 amino acids. Germline trimming cut 2 bases from V and 7 bases from J; bases unmatched to any gene: 7.

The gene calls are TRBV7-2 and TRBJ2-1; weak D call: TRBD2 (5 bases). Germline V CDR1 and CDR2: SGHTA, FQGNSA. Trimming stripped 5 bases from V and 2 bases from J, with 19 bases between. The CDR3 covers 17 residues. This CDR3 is CASSNGLASMPYNEQFF. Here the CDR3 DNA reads TGTGCCAGCAGCAACGGACTGGCAAGTATGCCCTACAATGAGCAGTTCTTC.

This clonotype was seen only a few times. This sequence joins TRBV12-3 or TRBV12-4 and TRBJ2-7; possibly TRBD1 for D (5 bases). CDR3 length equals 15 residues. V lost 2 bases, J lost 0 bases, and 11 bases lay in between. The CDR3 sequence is CASSLRTGLSYEQYF. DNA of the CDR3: TGTGCCAGCAGTTTACGAACAGGTCTCTCCTACGAGCAGTACTTC.

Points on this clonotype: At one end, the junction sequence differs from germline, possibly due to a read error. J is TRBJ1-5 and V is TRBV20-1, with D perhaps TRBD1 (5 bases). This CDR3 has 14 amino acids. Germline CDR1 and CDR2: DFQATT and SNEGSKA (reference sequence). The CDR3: CSARGSTDNHPQHF. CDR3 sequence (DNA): TGCAGTGCAAGGGGATCGACGGATAATCATCCCCAGCATTTT.

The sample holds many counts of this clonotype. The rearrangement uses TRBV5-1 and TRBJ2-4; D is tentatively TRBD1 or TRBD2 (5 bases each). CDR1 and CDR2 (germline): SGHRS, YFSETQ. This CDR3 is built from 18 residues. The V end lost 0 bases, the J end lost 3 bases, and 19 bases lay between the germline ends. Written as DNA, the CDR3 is TGCGCCAGCAGCTTGGTGCCCGCAGGGAGCCGGGGCAAAAACATTCAGTACTTC. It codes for CASSLVPAGSRGKNIQYF.

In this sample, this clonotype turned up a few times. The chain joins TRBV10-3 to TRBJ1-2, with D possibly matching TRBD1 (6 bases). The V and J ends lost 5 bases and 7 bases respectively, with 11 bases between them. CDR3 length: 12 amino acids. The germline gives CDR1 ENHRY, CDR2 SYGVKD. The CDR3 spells CAISTGNAGYTF. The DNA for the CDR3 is TGTGCCATCAGTACAGGGAATGCTGGCTACACCTTC.

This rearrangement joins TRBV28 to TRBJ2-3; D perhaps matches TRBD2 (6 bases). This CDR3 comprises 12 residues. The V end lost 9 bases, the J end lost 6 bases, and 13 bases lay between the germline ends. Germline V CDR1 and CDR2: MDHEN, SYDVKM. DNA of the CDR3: TGTGCCAGTGGGGGGACTCGGGATACGCAGTATTTT. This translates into CASGGTRDTQYF.

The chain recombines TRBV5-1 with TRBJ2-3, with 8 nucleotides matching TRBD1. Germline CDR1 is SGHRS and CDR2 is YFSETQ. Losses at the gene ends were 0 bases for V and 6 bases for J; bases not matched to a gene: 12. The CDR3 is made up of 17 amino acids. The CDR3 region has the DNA TGCGCCAGCAGCTTGGCTCGGGCAGGGGGCCCGACGGATACGCAGTATTTT. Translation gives CASSLARAGGPTDTQYF.

CDR3 in DNA: TGCGCCAGCAGCTTGGATGGCCCGAAATCCTACGAGCAGTACTTC. This codes for CASSLDGPKSYEQYF. This chain joins TRBV5-1 and TRBJ2-7; no definite D call. This CDR3 is 15 amino acids long. Germline CDR1 and CDR2: SGHRS and YFSETQ. Trimming left V 0 bases short and J 1 base short, with 11 bases between.

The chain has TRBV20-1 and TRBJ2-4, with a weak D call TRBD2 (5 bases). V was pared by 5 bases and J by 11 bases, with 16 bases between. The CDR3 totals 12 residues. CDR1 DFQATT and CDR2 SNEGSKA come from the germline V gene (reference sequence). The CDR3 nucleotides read TGCAGTGCTTCGAATACTAGTGCCTTTCAGTACTTC. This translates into CSASNTSAFQYF.

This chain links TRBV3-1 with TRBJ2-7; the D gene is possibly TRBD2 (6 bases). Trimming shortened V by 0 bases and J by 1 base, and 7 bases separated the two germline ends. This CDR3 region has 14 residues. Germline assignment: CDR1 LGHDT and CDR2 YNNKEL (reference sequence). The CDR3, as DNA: TGTGCCAGCAGCCAAGAGGCGGGATCCTACGAGCAGTACTTC. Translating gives CASSQEAGSYEQYF.

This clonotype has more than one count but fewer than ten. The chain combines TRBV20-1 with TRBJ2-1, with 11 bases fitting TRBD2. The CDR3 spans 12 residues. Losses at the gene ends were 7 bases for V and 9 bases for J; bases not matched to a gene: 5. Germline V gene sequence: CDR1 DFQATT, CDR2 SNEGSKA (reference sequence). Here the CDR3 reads CSGGLAGIEQFF. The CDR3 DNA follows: TGCAGTGGTGGACTAGCGGGTATTGAGCAGTTCTTC.

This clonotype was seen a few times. As DNA, the CDR3 is TGTGCCAGCAGCTTGGATCAGGGGGCGTCCAACTATGGCTACACCTTC. This encodes CASSLDQGASNYGYTF. The chain combines TRBV7-6 with TRBJ1-2; 8 bases line up with TRBD1. The CDR3 loop spans 16 amino acids. The trim removed 3 bases at V and 2 bases at J, leaving 8 bases unmatched. Germline CDR1 is SGHVS and CDR2 is FNYEAQ.

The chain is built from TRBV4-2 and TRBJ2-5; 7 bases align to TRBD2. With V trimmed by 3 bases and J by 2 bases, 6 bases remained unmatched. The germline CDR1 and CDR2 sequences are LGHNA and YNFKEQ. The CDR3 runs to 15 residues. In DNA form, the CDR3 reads TGTGCCAGCAGCCAGAGCGGGGCCCCTCAAGAGACCCAGTACTTC. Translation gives CASSQSGAPQETQYF.